This T cell receptor beta chain was documented in a study of cytomegalovirus exposure and HLA in healthy donors. This clone occurred once. PCR was performed using 60 Vbeta and 13 Jbeta primers. Sequenced by immunoSEQ multiplex PCR; TCRdb stores in-frame clones only, minus some. Found here are approximately 180,000 clones, roughly three quarters of them singletons; the top ten hold just under 3%. Material: PBMCs. The sequence was collected from a male donor in good health and CMV-seronegative.

The CDR3 region is CASSLVPYGTDTQYF. CDR3 in DNA: TGTGCCAGCAGTTTAGTCCCCTACGGCACAGATACGCAGTATTTT. The chain links TRBV28 to TRBJ2-3, with D hard to call. Germline loops: CDR1 MDHEN, CDR2 SYDVKM. The CDR3 sequence is 15 residues long. V was shortened by 2 bases and J by 1 base, with 10 bases between the two germline ends.